Reported below is one T cell receptor (beta chain). Its antigen is unknown. After re-calling the 5' RACE reads, TCRdb lists one entry per CDR3 protein, DNA absent. The sample totals some 110,000 distinct CDR3 sequences. CDR1 is SGHKS and CDR2 is YYEKEE in the germline V gene (reference sequence). This CDR3 has 17 amino acids. The sample belongs to a study of T cells expressing NK-cell markers. Findings and limits, study-wide: Clones of NKG2C+ T cells that had expanded were of unclear HCMV specificity. NKG2C+ dominant clonotype frequencies in 6 or 7 donors were about 1.0-7.5% of CD8+ T cells.

This sequence joins TRBV5-5 and TRBJ2-1; TCRdb picks TRBD2, but there is no DNA to check that call. The TCR was taken from a woman aged 18 to 75 in good health. What was sequenced was blood T cells: a sorted CD56 or NKG2C T cell subset, CD4+ or CD8+ T cells, or bulk PBMC T cells (not recorded which). CDR3 sequence reads: CASSLARVGLGYNEQFF.